A single T cell receptor beta chain is shown here with its context. Its antigen is unknown. The data derive from a study of human T cells and chemical hapten exposure. TCRdb redid the calling of the RACE reads with MiXCR, one entry per CDR3 protein. The sample has approximately 89,000 distinct CDR3 sequences, 6.6% seen once; the top ten hold 1.3%. Germline CDR1 reads SGHRS; CDR2 reads YFSETQ. This CDR3 spans 15 amino acids. V was trimmed by 5 bases and J by 3 bases, leaving 17 bases between them. Points from the study as a whole: The formation of large CDR3 similarity clusters by expanded TCRs significantly exceeded that of controls.

Time point reported: patch test 2, 6 weeks after DPC sensitization. The treatment here: therapeutic diphenylcyclopropenone sensitization with weekly scalp DPC. The source was whole blood, collected in connection with sensitization to the hapten diphenylcyclopropenone (DPC). V and J are TRBV5-1 and TRBJ1-1, with D maybe TRBD1 (6 bases). The sequence derives from a woman younger than 45 with alopecia areata. Some clones in this sample may be carry-over from other donors' samples. CDR3 in DNA: TGCGCCAGCAGAACGCAGGGGAGGTCGGACACTGAAGCTTTCTTT. It encodes CASRTQGRSDTEAFF.